This T cell receptor beta chain stems from a study of cytomegalovirus exposure and HLA in healthy donors. All donors participated as healthy donors of bone marrow. Whole-study results and caveats: Several of the most significant clusters were apparently associated with common viral pathogens in a later analysis. An ancestry cluster, one associated with Asian ancestry, reportedly showed fewer N-insertions than the roughly 610-donor mean in a later analysis. In vitro work confirmed that a few CMV-associated chains recognize CMV antigens.

Per the germline V gene, CDR1 is MNHNY and CDR2 is SVGAGI (reference sequence). V was shortened by 2 bases and J by 6 bases, with 11 bases between the two germline ends. This CDR3 has 14 amino acids. As concerns this clone: Its target is unknown.

13 Jbeta primers and 60 Vbeta primers were used for the PCR. Clones were sequenced by immunoSEQ multiplex PCR, and TCRdb holds only the in-frame ones, with some missing. Of over 150,000 clones in the sample, about 80% were seen once. Material for sequencing was PBMCs. The chain joins TRBV6-6 to TRBJ1-5, with D possibly matching TRBD1 (5 bases). The clonotype originates from a woman under 40 in good health and CMV-seronegative. Here the CDR3 reads CASSYPGQIQPQHF. CDR3 sequence (DNA): TGTGCCAGCAGTTACCCAGGACAAATTCAGCCCCAGCATTTT.